This is a list of T cell receptor beta chains from one sample in a study of CD8 T cells in Susac syndrome. MiXCR was run by TCRdb on the immunoSEQ multiplex PCR reads, yielding one entry per CDR3 protein. The sample consists of roughly 160,000 distinct CDR3 sequences, around 94% of them appearing once. Sequencing was performed on CD4+ T cells from PBMCs. These receptors were obtained from a human donor in good health. Each CDR3 is given with its conserved first and last residue. The D gene is left open where the match is weak. Clone sizes are given selectively: once, few, many, or a class where the clone is expanded.

v_call	clone_size	d_call	j_call	cdr3_nt	cdr3_aa
TRBV2	-	-	TRBJ1-1	TGTGCCAGCACCCGGCATCAGTCGAACACTGAAGCTTTCTTT	CASTRHQSNTEAFF
TRBV2	-	-	TRBJ1-1	TGTGCCAGCAGTGATTATTCGGGCACTGAAGCTTTCTTT	CASSDYSGTEAFF
TRBV28	-	TRBD2	TRBJ2-1	TGTGCCAGCAGTTTAACCCGACTAGCGGGCAATGAGCAGTTCTTC	CASSLTRLAGNEQFF
TRBV5-4	-	TRBD1	TRBJ2-7	TGTGCCAGCAGCTTCCTCGACAGGGCCCAGGAGCAGTACTTC	CASSFLDRAQEQYF
TRBV6-5	-	-	TRBJ1-5	TGTGCCAGCAGTCCAAGGGGTCTCAATCAGCCCCAGCATTTT	CASSPRGLNQPQHF
TRBV3-1	-	-	TRBJ1-1	TGTGCCAGCAGCCCGGGAAGGGGCGGCACTGAAGCTTTCTTT	CASSPGRGGTEAFF
TRBV6-5	-	-	TRBJ2-5	TGTGCCAGCAGCCCCGGGGGGCTGGGCCAAGAGACCCAGTACTTC	CASSPGGLGQETQYF
TRBV19	-	-	TRBJ1-2	TGTGCCAGTAGTAAGGACAGACCAAACTATGGCTACACCTTC	CASSKDRPNYGYTF
TRBV4-3	-	TRBD2	TRBJ2-5	TGCGCCAGCAGCCAAGACGGGACTACTTCCGGAGGAACCCAGTACTTC	CASSQDGTTSGGTQYF
TRBV29-1	-	TRBD1	TRBJ2-1	TGCAGCGCCCGACAGGGTTATGGGGGTGAGCAGTTCTTC	CSARQGYGGEQFF
TRBV20-1	-	-	TRBJ2-7	TGCAGTGCTACCTACCACGAGCAGTACTTC	CSATYHEQYF
TRBV30	-	-	TRBJ1-1	TGTGCCTGGATCACTCAGGGAAGAAGAGCTTTCTTT	CAWITQGRRAFF
TRBV12-3/TRBV12-4	-	-	TRBJ1-1	TGTGCCAGCAGACGGAACACTGAAGCTTTCTTT	CASRRNTEAFF
TRBV12-3/TRBV12-4	-	TRBD1	TRBJ1-4	TGTGCCAGCAGTTTAGTTCCGCAGGGGGCGACGTTTTTT	CASSLVPQGATFF
TRBV7-3	once	-	TRBJ2-2	TGTGCCAGCAGCTTCGGGGGGAACACCGGGGAGCTGTTTTTT	CASSFGGNTGELFF
TRBV27	-	-	TRBJ1-2	TGTGCCAGCAGTCAAGACCTAGGAACTAACTATGGCTACACCTTC	CASSQDLGTNYGYTF
TRBV2	-	TRBD2	TRBJ2-7	TGTGCCAGCATCGGGACTAGGAGCTCCTACGAGCAGTACTTC	CASIGTRSSYEQYF
TRBV7-2	-	TRBD1	TRBJ2-7	TGTGCCAGCAGCCCGACAGGGACGACCTACGAGCAGTACTTC	CASSPTGTTYEQYF
TRBV27	-	-	TRBJ1-1	TGTGCCAGCAGTTTCCAGGGGAGGGCCACTGAAGCTTTCTTT	CASSFQGRATEAFF
TRBV29-1	-	TRBD2	TRBJ2-2	TGCAGCGCGCTAGCGGAGGTAAACACCGGGGAGCTGTTTTTT	CSALAEVNTGELFF
TRBV20-1	-	TRBD1	TRBJ1-1	TGCAGTGCTAGATTAACTGCGGACAGGGGTTACACTGAAGCTTTCTTT	CSARLTADRGYTEAFF
TRBV29-1	-	-	TRBJ1-1	TGCAGCGTAGCAGTGGGGATGAACACTGAAGCTTTCTTT	CSVAVGMNTEAFF
TRBV28	-	-	TRBJ1-2	TGTGCCAGCTCCCCCCGGGCCTATGGCTACACCTTC	CASSPRAYGYTF
TRBV6-2/TRBV6-3	-	TRBD1	TRBJ1-1	TGTGCCAGCAGTGATGGGACAGGGGTGAACACTGAAGCTTTCTTT	CASSDGTGVNTEAFF
TRBV10-3	-	-	TRBJ2-1	TGTGCCATCAGGGAGGAGCAGTTCTTC	CAIREEQFF
TRBV18	-	TRBD1	TRBJ1-1	TGTGCCAGCTCACGGACAGGGATGACTGAAGCTTTCTTT	CASSRTGMTEAFF
TRBV20-1	-	-	TRBJ2-3	TGTAAGCTAGATACGCAGTATTTT	CKLDTQYF
TRBV3-1	-	-	TRBJ1-6	TGTGCCAGCAGCCAAGTGGTACTCGGAGATTCACCCCTCCACTTT	CASSQVVLGDSPLHF
TRBV12-3/TRBV12-4	-	TRBD2	TRBJ2-1	TGTGCCAGCTCGACTAGCGGGGGAAATGAGCAGTTCTTC	CASSTSGGNEQFF
TRBV4-3	once	-	TRBJ2-5	TGCGCCAGCAGCCAAGACGTGAGGACCGGAGAGACCCAGTACTTC	CASSQDVRTGETQYF
TRBV7-2	-	-	TRBJ1-6	TGTGCCAGCAGCTTGCGGCAGGGCCGTTTGGGGTCACCCCTCCACTTT	CASSLRQGRLGSPLHF
TRBV30	-	-	TRBJ1-2	TGTGTAGAAGGTTTCAACTATGGCTACACCTTC	CVEGFNYGYTF
TRBV3-1	-	-	TRBJ1-6	TGTGCCAGCAGCCAAGATCAGGCTGCACCCCTCCACTTT	CASSQDQAAPLHF
TRBV20-1	-	-	TRBJ2-1	TGCAGTGCTAGAGAACTAGCCTACAATGAGCAGTTCTTC	CSARELAYNEQFF
TRBV3-1	-	-	TRBJ2-3	TGTGCCAGCAGCCAACGGGGTACAGATACGCAGTATTTT	CASSQRGTDTQYF
TRBV9	-	-	TRBJ2-7	TGTGCCAGCAGCGTAGACCGATGGGGCGAGCAGTACTTC	CASSVDRWGEQYF